The clone carrying this T cell receptor beta chain was detected ten times or more. Its antigen remains unknown. This sample is drawn from a study of regulatory T cells in long-lasting Graves disease. Looking at the study overall: Graves' patients (newly diagnosed) had been on antithyroid drugs under 3 months. Study-wide points: A limited number of samples was an acknowledged limitation.

The CDR3 has 14 residues. V lost 4 bases, J lost 2 bases, and 11 bases lay in between. Germline CDR1 is SGHTA and CDR2 is FQGNSA. The TCR beta library used iRepertoire HTBI primers with Arm-PCR amplification of CDR3. Each CDR3 protein gets one entry after TCRdb re-called the multiplex PCR reads with MiXCR. The table lists approximately 460,000 distinct CDR3 sequences, around 17% of them singletons. The sample's time point: newly diagnosed GD, antithyroid drugs for less than 3 months. From PBMCs, RNA was extracted and then used to make the TCR library. These same records also appear under a second study, on T cells in Graves' hyperthyroidism and ophthalmopathy. That paper states: Clinical symptoms, serum thyroxine, TRAb, thyroid ultrasound and orbital computed tomography established diagnosis.

The starting material was peripheral blood mononuclear cells (PBMCs), obtained at new diagnosis, from a patient treated with antithyroid drugs. The clonotype originates from a woman aged 25 to 39 with Graves disease. The genes are TRBV7-2 and TRBJ1-1; tentative D call: TRBD1 (6 bases). The CDR3 region is CASSYRDRNTEAFF. DNA of the CDR3: TGTGCCAGCAGCTACAGGGACCGTAACACTGAAGCTTTCTTT.